The clone carrying this TCR beta chain was seen ten or more times. Its antigen remains unknown. The data originate from a study of T cell repertoires in cytomegalovirus infection. Study summary: Both CMV infection and a matching HLA type were indicated by public TCR beta signatures.

From the reads, TCRdb called clonotypes with MiXCR, one entry per CDR3 protein. The table has hundreds of thousands of distinct CDR3 sequences, 6% to 8% seen once. Study observations and caveats: There were HLA-C-restricted CMV-specific TCR beta clonotypes dominating the ex vivo response. Pooled public TCR beta family frequency picked out CMV carriers with the relevant HLA.

The germline V gene encodes CDR1 LNHNV and CDR2 YYDKDF (reference sequence). V shed 5 bases and J shed 0 bases, with 11 bases lying between them. The CDR3 covers 15 residues. Sequenced input: PBMCs. The TCR comes from a human donor in good health (CMV status not recorded). Some clones in this sample may be carry-over from other donors' samples. The J gene is TRBJ2-4, the V gene TRBV15; D possibly matches TRBD1 or TRBD2 (5 bases each). The CDR3 nucleotides read TGTGCCACCAGCTCCCGGGACGGAGCCAAAAACATTCAGTACTTC. Translation gives CATSSRDGAKNIQYF.